Only a few counts were recorded for the clone carrying this T cell receptor (beta chain). Antigen: not known. Trimming took 2 bases from V and 7 from J, leaving 12 bases between them. Germline CDR1 reads SGHTA; CDR2 reads FQGNSA. The CDR3 has 13 residues. These data are taken from a study of cytomegalovirus exposure and HLA in healthy donors. Study outcomes and limitations: The classifier reportedly diagnosed cytomegalovirus status with high sensitivity and specificity. One later analysis, an examination of the roughly 130 validation repertoires, found that first-cohort TCR clusters tended to co-occur in them. The study flagged around 160 TCR beta chains as cytomegalovirus-associated.

A roughly 120-subject validation cohort, separate from the approximately 610-subject first cohort, supplied the donors. Clones were read by immunoSEQ multiplex PCR, and TCRdb kept only the in-frame ones, dropping some. In the table there are 250,000 to 350,000 clones, 88% of which are singletons. The chain has TRBV7-2 and TRBJ2-7, with a weak D call TRBD2 (6 bases). Input material: PBMCs. The receptor was derived from a young man in good health and CMV-seronegative. As DNA, the CDR3 is TGTGCCAGCAGCTTAATTGGGCGGGGTGAGCAGTACTTC. Encoded protein: CASSLIGRGEQYF.